This passage covers 25 T cell receptor beta chains from one sample sequenced in a study of a mutant IDH1 vaccine in newly diagnosed glioma. Clones were sequenced by immunoSEQ multiplex PCR, and TCRdb holds only the in-frame ones, with some missing. This table has about 50,000 clones, roughly 84% appearing once. Their specific antigens are unknown. Time point: week 47, end of study. Vaccination used 300 ug of mutant IDH1 20-mer peptide per dose, with topical imiquimod. This specimen was PBMCs, taken from a glioma patient whose treatment included an IDH1 peptide vaccine. These receptors came from a woman in her 30s with glioma. Some clones in this sample may be carry-over from other donors' samples.

This chain joins TRBV6-1 and TRBJ1-5; 9 bases are shared with TRBD1. V lost 6 bases and J lost 7; bases outside the gene matches: 10. The CDR3 is 15 amino acids. Germline V lookup: CDR1 MNHNS, CDR2 SASEGT. In nucleotides, the CDR3 is TGTGCCAGCAGGCCCTCGGGACAGGGCCTACAGCCCCAGCATTTT. As protein: CASRPSGQGLQPQHF.

In its sample, this clone was seen a few times. V is TRBV14 and J is TRBJ1-2; D unresolved. Germline V gene sequence: CDR1 SGHDN, CDR2 FVKESK. Trimming shortened V by 5 bases and J by 4 bases, and 26 bases separated the two germline ends. This CDR3 has 18 residues. This CDR3 reads CASSAAGEARGSSYGYTF. In DNA, the CDR3 is TGTGCCAGCAGCGCCGCAGGCGAGGCGAGAGGGAGCAGCTATGGCTACACCTTC.

The chain joins TRBV12-5 to TRBJ2-1; D not resolved. CDR3 size: 14 residues. Trimming shortened V by 5 bases and J by 2 bases, and 10 bases separated the two germline ends. CDR1 and CDR2 from the germline V gene are LGHNT and FRNRAP. The CDR3 sequence is CASGLGGAYNEQFF. DNA for the CDR3: TGTGCTAGTGGTCTGGGCGGTGCCTACAATGAGCAGTTCTTC.

The J gene is TRBJ1-2, the V gene TRBV20-1; D unresolved. V gave up 4 bases and J gave up 6 bases, with 6 bases separating them. Germline values: CDR1 DFQATT, CDR2 SNEGSKA (reference sequence). The CDR3 loop spans 10 amino acids. CDR3 nucleotide sequence: TGCAGTGCTATCGGGGATGGCTACACCTTC. Residues: CSAIGDGYTF.

This clone has only one observation. The same CDR3 also results from other DNA sequences found in this sample. CDR3 coding DNA: TGTGCCAGCACCCTTGGGACTAGCCCCCTCTGGGAGCAGTACTTC. The encoded protein is CASTLGTSPLWEQYF. The chain is built from TRBV7-9 and TRBJ2-7; 9 bases fit TRBD2. V dropped 7 bases and J dropped 7; count of bases not matched to a gene: 14. The length of the CDR3 is 15 residues. Germline V gene sequence: CDR1 SEHNR, CDR2 FQNEAQ (reference sequence). The variable domain in full, with the rest retrieved from reference TRBV7-9 and TRBJ2-7, is DTGVSQNPRHKITKRGQNVTFRCDPISEHNRLYWYRQTLGQGPEFLTYFQNEAQLEKSRLLSDRFSAERPKGSFSTLEIQRTEQGDSAMYLCASTLGTSPLWEQYFGPGTRLTVT.

This chain connects TRBV10-3 to TRBJ2-7; D gene uncertain. The CDR3 consists of 15 residues. CDR1 is ENHRY, CDR2 SYGVKD, per germline. Trimming cost V 3 bases and J 0 bases, with 12 bases left between them. For the CDR3, the DNA is TGTGCCATCAGTGATCCCACGACGAGCTCCTACGAGCAGTACTTC. Translating it yields CAISDPTTSSYEQYF.

This clone has a handful of counts. V gene TRBV9 combines with J gene TRBJ1-1; D ambiguous. The CDR3 consists of 18 residues. The germline V gene has CDR1 SGDLS and CDR2 YYNGEE. V was trimmed by 3 bases and J by 0 bases, leaving 21 bases between them. This CDR3 reads CASSAGENRGFMNTEAFF. CDR3 nucleotides: TGTGCCAGCAGCGCTGGGGAGAACCGAGGGTTCATGAACACTGAAGCTTTCTTT.

The chain combines TRBV6-5 with TRBJ2-3; 10 positions match TRBD2. Germline V gene sequence: CDR1 MNHEY, CDR2 SVGAGI. V lost 8 bases and J lost 4; bases outside the gene matches: 9. The CDR3 spans 15 residues. The CDR3 nucleotides are TGTGCCAGCTCCTCCTTAGCGGGAGGTGCAGATACGCAGTATTTT. Protein sequence: CASSSLAGGADTQYF.

The chain carries TRBV7-9 and TRBJ2-7; TRBD1 might be the D (5 bases). This CDR3 has 15 residues. Germline lookup yields CDR1 SEHNR and CDR2 FQNEAQ (reference sequence). V was cut by 4 bases and J by 7 bases, with 20 bases left in between. This chain's CDR3 is CASSWGRGTHWEQYF. The CDR3 nucleotides are TGTGCCAGCAGCTGGGGAAGGGGTACCCATTGGGAGCAGTACTTC. Using reference TRBV7-9 and TRBJ2-7 for the parts outside the CDR3, the full variable domain is DTGVSQNPRHKITKRGQNVTFRCDPISEHNRLYWYRQTLGQGPEFLTYFQNEAQLEKSRLLSDRFSAERPKGSFSTLEIQRTEQGDSAMYLCASSWGRGTHWEQYFGPGTRLTVT.

The V call is TRBV19, the J call TRBJ1-3; 9 nucleotides align to TRBD1. CDR3 length equals 16 residues. The trim removed 4 bases at V and 2 bases at J, leaving 6 bases unmatched. Per germline, CDR1 LNHDA and CDR2 SQIVND (reference sequence). This CDR3 is CASSTPGQGTGNTIYF. CDR3 bases: TGTGCCAGTAGTACGCCGGGACAGGGTACTGGAAACACCATATATTTT.

This clone was observed a single time. The genes are TRBV29-1 and TRBJ1-1; TRBD1 matches 7 bases. Trimming cost V 0 bases and J 2 bases; bases outside gene matches: 3. Germline values: CDR1 SQVTM, CDR2 ANQGSEA. This CDR3 region has 14 residues. CDR3 residues: CSVEEAGGNTEAFF. CDR3 in DNA: TGCAGCGTTGAAGAGGCAGGGGGTAACACTGAAGCTTTCTTT.

The gene calls are TRBV4-1 and TRBJ1-1; the D gene is possibly TRBD1 (5 bases). CDR3 size: 17 residues. Between the trimmed V and J ends, which lost 2 bases and 3 bases, there was a span of 19 bases. The germline V gene has CDR1 MGHRA and CDR2 YSYEKL. The chain's CDR3 is CASSQLGTKRGDTEAFF. Here the CDR3 DNA reads TGCGCCAGCAGCCAACTCGGGACCAAACGGGGGGACACTGAAGCTTTCTTT.

The sample holds one count of this clone. Other DNA sequences within the sample encode an identical CDR3. The gene calls are TRBV2 and TRBJ1-1; 7 nucleotides align to TRBD1. Germline assignment: CDR1 SNHLY and CDR2 FYNNEI. Germline trimming cut 6 bases from V and 0 bases from J; bases unmatched to any gene: 4. The CDR3 is made up of 14 amino acids. This CDR3 is CASRGDSLNTEAFF. Here the CDR3 DNA reads TGTGCCAGCAGGGGGGACAGCCTGAACACTGAAGCTTTCTTT.

Comments on this clone: The same CDR3 is also encoded by other DNA sequences in this sample. The chain combines TRBV6-5 with TRBJ2-7; 8 positions match TRBD1. CDR1 MNHEY and CDR2 SVGAGI come from the germline V gene. Trimming took 0 bases from V and 3 from J; bases not matched to a gene: 1. This CDR3 comprises 14 residues. The CDR3 region is CASSYSGQGYEQYF. In DNA form, the CDR3 reads TGTGCCAGCAGTTACTCAGGACAGGGCTACGAGCAGTACTTC.

This chain uses TRBV6-1 with TRBJ1-1; the D is unclear. This CDR3 is 13 amino acids long. V was trimmed by 8 bases and J by 1 base, leaving 11 bases between them. In germline, CDR1 is MNHNS, CDR2 SASEGT. CDR3 DNA: TGTGCCAGCGGAGCAGCTAAGAACACTGAAGCTTTCTTT. It specifies CASGAAKNTEAFF.

Only one count was recorded for this clone. The chain recombines TRBV28 with TRBJ1-2; TRBD1 matches 9 bases. The CDR3 length is 13 residues. Germline V gene data show CDR1 as MDHEN and CDR2 as SYDVKM. V gave up 7 bases and J gave up 7 bases; unmatched junction bases: 7. CDR3: CASKPGTGSGYTF. CDR3 DNA sequence: TGTGCCAGCAAGCCCGGGACAGGGTCTGGCTACACCTTC.

This chain connects TRBV2 to TRBJ1-1, with D unclear. CDR3 length: 14 residues. Germline lookup yields CDR1 SNHLY and CDR2 FYNNEI. With 6 bases removed from V and 5 bases from J, the gap between germline ends came to 16 bases. The CDR3 loop is CASRGSRRETEAFF. CDR3 in DNA: TGTGCCAGCAGGGGCTCCCGGAGGGAGACTGAAGCTTTCTTT.

The chain joins TRBV27 to TRBJ1-1, with a possible D match to TRBD1 (5 bases). Germline CDR1 and CDR2: MNHEY and SMNVEV (reference sequence). The CDR3 length is 16 residues. V lost 2 bases and J lost 3, with 16 bases in between. CDR3 bases: TGTGCCAGCAGTTTACTCCGATCCGGGGGGGACACTGAAGCTTTCTTT. Protein sequence: CASSLLRSGGDTEAFF.

The rearrangement joins TRBV29-1 to TRBJ1-2; 7 nucleotides align to TRBD1. CDR3 length equals 14 residues. The trim removed 7 bases at V and 2 bases at J, leaving 10 bases unmatched. In germline, CDR1 is SQVTM, CDR2 ANQGSEA. CDR3 sequence: CSAYLRGGNYGYTF. The CDR3 nucleotides are TGCAGCGCCTACCTTAGAGGGGGCAACTATGGCTACACCTTC.

The CDR3 DNA reads as TGTGCCGCCAGGGGACAGAAGGGTAATCAGCCCCAGCATTTT. Amino acid sequence: CAARGQKGNQPQHF. V gene TRBV19 combines with J gene TRBJ1-5; 7 nucleotides match TRBD1. The CDR3 extends over 14 amino acids. Unmatched junction bases numbered 11, after V lost 11 bases and J lost 4 bases. Germline assignment: CDR1 LNHDA and CDR2 SQIVND (reference sequence). Looking up the rest from reference TRBV19 and TRBJ1-5 gives the full variable domain: DGGITQSPKYLFRKEGQNVTLSCEQNLNHDAMYWYRQDPGQGLRLIYYSQIVNDFQKGDIAEGYSVSREKKESFPLTVTSAQKNPTAFYLCAARGQKGNQPQHFGDGTRLSIL.

V usage is TRBV19 and J usage is TRBJ1-2, with TRBD1 as a possible D gene (5 bases). The CDR3 runs 14 residues. Germline CDR1 reads LNHDA; CDR2 reads SQIVND (reference sequence). The ends were cut back, 0 bases at V and 4 bases at J, with 9 bases in the middle. This CDR3 reads CASSIEAGPYGYTF. CDR3 sequence (DNA): TGTGCCAGTAGTATAGAGGCAGGGCCCTATGGCTACACCTTC.

This clone was detected a few times. This chain joins TRBV6-5 and TRBJ2-7; D possibly matches TRBD1 or TRBD2 (6 bases each). Germline loops: CDR1 MNHEY, CDR2 SVGAGI. CDR3 length equals 13 residues. The V end lost 6 bases, the J end lost 4 bases, and 13 bases lay between the germline ends. The DNA of the CDR3 is TGTGCCAGCAGCCGGGGGCCGGAGTACGAGCAGTACTTC. Encoded protein: CASSRGPEYEQYF.

The chain joins TRBV11-2 to TRBJ2-2; the match to TRBD2 covers 9 bases. This CDR3 is built from 17 residues. Germline assignment: CDR1 SGHAT and CDR2 FQNNGV. The trim removed 1 base at V and 6 bases at J, leaving 9 bases unmatched. The CDR3: CASSLGSAGGGSGELFF. CDR3 nucleotides: TGTGCCAGCAGCTTAGGTTCCGCGGGAGGGGGTTCCGGGGAGCTGTTTTTT.

The chain couples TRBV2 to TRBJ1-5, with D possibly being TRBD1 (6 bases). The V gene's germline CDR1 is SNHLY and CDR2 FYNNEI. CDR3 length: 17 amino acids. V was cut by 0 bases and J by 5 bases, with 17 bases left in between. CDR3 bases: TGTGCCAGCAGTGAAGCTGGAACCGAGAGGGGGTATCAGCCCCAGCATTTT. Translating gives CASSEAGTERGYQPQHF.

The CDR3 DNA follows: TGTGCCAGCTCACCATCCCCAGGGCGTGGCGAGCAGTACTTC. Translated: CASSPSPGRGEQYF. The chain has TRBV18 and TRBJ2-7; D might be TRBD1 (5 bases). Germline V gene data show CDR1 as KGHSH and CDR2 as LQKENI. The V gene lost 2 bases and the J gene lost 6 bases, with 14 bases spanning the gap. This CDR3 spans 14 amino acids.